This T cell receptor beta chain was identified during a study of cytomegalovirus exposure and HLA in healthy donors. Germline CDR1 is LNHNV and CDR2 is YYDKDF (reference sequence). The CDR3 extends over 14 amino acids. V shed 9 bases, J shed 3 bases, and the junction held 6 bases outside the gene matches. 60 Vbeta and 13 Jbeta primers were used in PCR. Profiling relied on immunoSEQ multiplex PCR, and the TCRdb table lists in-frame clones only, not all of them. The sample includes roughly 150,000 clones, 78% of them seen just once. The specimen sequenced was PBMCs. The sequence was collected from a woman aged 40 to 49 in good health and CMV-seropositive. The J gene is TRBJ2-2, the V gene TRBV15; the match to TRBD1 covers 8 bases. The CDR3 sequence is CATPGQEDTGELFF. CDR3 nucleotides: TGTGCCACACCGGGACAGGAGGACACCGGGGAGCTGTTTTTT. Full variable domain (rest looked up from reference TRBV15 and TRBJ2-2): DAMVIQNPRYQVTQFGKPVTLSCSQTLNHNVMYWYQQKSSQAPKLLFHYYDKDFNNEADTPDNFQSRRPNTSFCFLDIRSPGLGDTAMYLCATPGQEDTGELFFGEGSRLTVL.